These 20 T cell receptor beta chains were all obtained from the same sample, sequenced in a study of T-cell memory formation after mild COVID-19. From the 5' RACE reads, TCRdb called clonotypes with MiXCR, one entry per CDR3 protein. The sample includes about 400,000 distinct CDR3 sequences, more than 20% of them seen just once. What was sequenced was PBMCs or a T cell subset sorted from them (not recorded which). These TCRs come from an adult woman who had mild COVID-19 (a few samples of this study predate the infection). Cell type and time point are not known.

The chain combines TRBV11-2 with TRBJ2-7; D gene ambiguous. CDR1 is SGHAT and CDR2 is FQNNGV in the germline V gene. V was clipped by 5 bases and J by 3 bases, with 17 bases between them. This CDR3 spans 15 amino acids. The CDR3 is CASSLIRADGYEQYF. The CDR3 DNA sequence: TGTGCCAGCAGCCTAATCCGGGCGGACGGCTACGAGCAGTACTTC.

This clonotype was observed a few times. The chain links TRBV11-2 to TRBJ2-7; possibly TRBD1 for D (5 bases). CDR3 length equals 16 residues. The germline V and J ends were trimmed by 5 bases and 3 bases, with 20 bases remaining between them. Germline V lookup: CDR1 SGHAT, CDR2 FQNNGV. DNA for the CDR3: TGTGCCAGCAGCCGAAGGGTGGGGCCTCCTTACTACGAGCAGTACTTC. Encoded protein: CASSRRVGPPYYEQYF. Using reference TRBV11-2 and TRBJ2-7 for the parts outside the CDR3, the full variable domain is EAGVAQSPRYKIIEKRQSVAFWCNPISGHATLYWYQQILGQGPKLLIQFQNNGVVDDSQLPKDRFSAERLKGVDSTLKIQPAKLEDSAVYLCASSRRVGPPYYEQYFGPGTRLTVT.

This clonotype was detected only a few times. This chain uses TRBV6-5 with TRBJ2-7; weak D call: TRBD1 (5 bases). Trimming stripped 4 bases from V and 0 bases from J, with 10 bases between. This CDR3 region has 14 residues. Germline V gene data show CDR1 as MNHEY and CDR2 as SVGAGI. The CDR3 spells CASSSTVSSYEQYF. CDR3 nucleotide sequence: TGTGCCAGCAGTTCGACAGTCAGCTCCTACGAGCAGTACTTC.

The gene calls are TRBV6-5 and TRBJ1-1, with D perhaps TRBD1 (6 bases). Deletions cut 9 bases from V and 0 bases from J, with 14 bases between. Germline V lookup: CDR1 MNHEY, CDR2 SVGAGI. This CDR3 is 14 amino acids long. The chain's CDR3 is CASYGGRVNTEAFF. The CDR3 DNA reads TGTGCCAGTTATGGGGGCCGAGTGAACACTGAAGCTTTCTTT.

V and J are TRBV7-2 and TRBJ2-7, with 7 bases fitting TRBD2. V gave up 7 bases and J gave up 3 bases; unmatched junction bases: 9. From germline, CDR1 is SGHTA and CDR2 FQGNSA. This CDR3 contains 14 residues. The CDR3 DNA follows: TGTGCCAGCACCCCGAGCGGGACCCACTACGAGCAGTACTTC. Residues: CASTPSGTHYEQYF.

This clonotype was found a few times. The chain carries TRBV3-1 and TRBJ2-1; D ambiguous. V was clipped by 1 base and J by 6 bases, with 10 bases between them. The CDR3 is made up of 14 amino acids. Germline-derived CDR1 and CDR2 are LGHDT and YNNKEL (reference sequence). The CDR3 region has the DNA TGTGCCAGCAGCCAAGGTGGCAGTTCCAATGAGCAGTTCTTC. This sequence encodes CASSQGGSSNEQFF.

The chain combines TRBV21-1 with TRBJ1-4. TRBV21-1 is reported as a pseudogene. This CDR3 is 14 amino acids long. The CDR3 sequence: CASSKCRPNEKLFF. CDR3 coding DNA: TGTGCCAGCAGCAAATGTAGGCCTAATGAAAAACTGTTTTTT.

This clonotype was counted a few times. V is TRBV5-1 and J is TRBJ1-2; D might be TRBD1 (5 bases). Trimming stripped 0 bases from V and 7 bases from J, with 10 bases between. The germline V gene has CDR1 SGHRS and CDR2 YFSETQ. The CDR3 runs to 13 residues. The chain's CDR3 is CASSLAGPPGYTF. The CDR3 nucleotides read TGCGCCAGCAGCTTGGCAGGGCCGCCTGGCTACACCTTC.

This clonotype came up a few times. The genes are TRBV5-5 and TRBJ2-7; no reliable D call. The germline V gene encodes CDR1 SGHKS and CDR2 YYEKEE (reference sequence). CDR3 length: 13 amino acids. V was pared by 2 bases and J by 3 bases, with 9 bases between. In DNA, the CDR3 is TGTGCCAGCAGCTTCCACAGAGACTACGAGCAGTACTTC. It encodes CASSFHRDYEQYF. Using reference TRBV5-5 and TRBJ2-7 for the parts outside the CDR3, the full variable domain is DAGVTQSPTHLIKTRGQQVTLRCSPISGHKSVSWYQQVLGQGPQFIFQYYEKEERGRGNFPDRFSARQFPNYSSELNVNALLLGDSALYLCASSFHRDYEQYFGPGTRLTVT.

The V and J genes are TRBV5-5 and TRBJ1-2, with 7 bases lining up with TRBD1. The ends lost 3 bases at V and 8 bases at J; junction bases unmatched: 4. Germline V gene lookup returns CDR1 SGHKS and CDR2 YYEKEE (reference sequence). The CDR3 consists of 12 residues. The CDR3 nucleotides are TGTGCCAGCAGCTGGACAGGAGTGGGCTACACCTTC. Its translation: CASSWTGVGYTF.

This clonotype was counted ten times or more. The chain combines TRBV29-1 with TRBJ2-7, with 12 bases fitting TRBD2. Germline V lookup: CDR1 SQVTM, CDR2 ANQGSEA. The length of the CDR3 is 15 residues. Trimming removed 6 bases from V and 2 bases from J; junction bases left unmatched: 8. The CDR3 here is CSVSGTSGPTYEQYF. In nucleotides, the CDR3 is TGCAGCGTCTCCGGGACTAGCGGGCCGACCTACGAGCAGTACTTC.

The chain couples TRBV15 to TRBJ2-7; D gene unclear. The CDR3 extends over 15 amino acids. The V end lost 0 bases, the J end lost 0 bases, and 9 bases lay between the germline ends. Per germline, CDR1 LNHNV and CDR2 YYDKDF (reference sequence). CDR3 protein: CATSRDHSSSYEQYF. CDR3 bases: TGTGCCACCAGCAGAGATCACTCCAGCTCCTACGAGCAGTACTTC.

The chain carries TRBV29-1 and TRBJ2-2, with 11 positions matching TRBD1. The CDR3 is 15 amino acids. The germline CDR1 and CDR2 sequences are SQVTM and ANQGSEA. Trimming at V came to 7 bases and at J to 8 bases, leaving 12 bases not matched to a gene. CDR3 sequence (DNA): TGCAGCGCCCTCGCCGGGACAGGGGGACGTGGGGAGCTGTTTTTT. It codes for CSALAGTGGRGELFF.

The chain links TRBV12-5 to TRBJ2-5, with 8 bases aligning to TRBD1. CDR3 length: 14 amino acids. Germline CDR1 reads LGHNT; CDR2 reads FRNRAP. V was clipped by 3 bases and J by 7 bases; unmatched bases: 7. The CDR3 is CASGFTGQGGTQYF. The CDR3 DNA reads as TGTGCTAGTGGTTTCACCGGACAGGGAGGGACCCAGTACTTC.

The chain joins TRBV6-5 to TRBJ2-5; perhaps D is TRBD1 or TRBD2 (5 bases each). The germline gives CDR1 MNHEY, CDR2 SVGAGI. The CDR3 runs to 12 residues. CDR3 sequence (DNA): TGTGTCCTAGGGACCGCCGGTCGGACCCAGTACTTC. Encoded protein: CVLGTAGRTQYF.

This clonotype was observed a handful of times. The chain recombines TRBV5-1 with TRBJ2-3, with D unclear. The CDR3 length is 15 residues. CDR1 and CDR2 from the germline V gene are SGHRS and YFSETQ. Deletions cut 0 bases from V and 2 bases from J, with 10 bases between. The CDR3 is CASSLGGSNTDTQYF. Here the CDR3 DNA reads TGCGCCAGCAGCTTGGGCGGCTCCAACACAGATACGCAGTATTTT.

This chain uses TRBV2 with TRBJ2-7, with no clear D. Per the germline V gene, CDR1 is SNHLY and CDR2 is FYNNEI. The CDR3 runs to 14 residues. Trimming stripped 3 bases from V and 2 bases from J, with 11 bases between. The CDR3 loop is CASSEYGNAYEQYF. The DNA of the CDR3 is TGTGCCAGCAGTGAGTATGGGAATGCCTACGAGCAGTACTTC.

The chain employs TRBV6-6 and TRBJ1-5; D unclear. Germline V gene lookup returns CDR1 MNHNY and CDR2 SVGAGI (reference sequence). The V end lost 5 bases, the J end lost 0 bases, and 11 bases lay between the germline ends. CDR3 length: 15 residues. Here the CDR3 DNA reads TGTGCCAGCAGTCACACGGGTGGTAGCAATCAGCCCCAGCATTTT. It is translated as CASSHTGGSNQPQHF.

This clonotype was counted a few times. CDR3 nucleotide sequence: TGTGCCAGCAGTGGGACTAGTTGGGCCTACGAGCAGTACTTC. It yields the protein CASSGTSWAYEQYF. The chain is built from TRBV27 and TRBJ2-7; 8 bases are a match to TRBD2. Germline CDR1 reads MNHEY; CDR2 reads SMNVEV (reference sequence). The CDR3 length is 14 residues. J lost 2 bases, V lost 5 bases, and 5 bases had no gene match.

This clonotype turned up a few times. The rearrangement joins TRBV5-1 to TRBJ1-1, with D uncertain. Trimming left V 2 bases short and J 0 bases short, with 14 bases between. Germline CDR1 and CDR2: SGHRS and YFSETQ. This CDR3 comprises 16 residues. The CDR3: CASSLGGRGVNTEAFF. Written as DNA, the CDR3 is TGCGCCAGCAGCTTAGGCGGGCGGGGTGTGAACACTGAAGCTTTCTTT.